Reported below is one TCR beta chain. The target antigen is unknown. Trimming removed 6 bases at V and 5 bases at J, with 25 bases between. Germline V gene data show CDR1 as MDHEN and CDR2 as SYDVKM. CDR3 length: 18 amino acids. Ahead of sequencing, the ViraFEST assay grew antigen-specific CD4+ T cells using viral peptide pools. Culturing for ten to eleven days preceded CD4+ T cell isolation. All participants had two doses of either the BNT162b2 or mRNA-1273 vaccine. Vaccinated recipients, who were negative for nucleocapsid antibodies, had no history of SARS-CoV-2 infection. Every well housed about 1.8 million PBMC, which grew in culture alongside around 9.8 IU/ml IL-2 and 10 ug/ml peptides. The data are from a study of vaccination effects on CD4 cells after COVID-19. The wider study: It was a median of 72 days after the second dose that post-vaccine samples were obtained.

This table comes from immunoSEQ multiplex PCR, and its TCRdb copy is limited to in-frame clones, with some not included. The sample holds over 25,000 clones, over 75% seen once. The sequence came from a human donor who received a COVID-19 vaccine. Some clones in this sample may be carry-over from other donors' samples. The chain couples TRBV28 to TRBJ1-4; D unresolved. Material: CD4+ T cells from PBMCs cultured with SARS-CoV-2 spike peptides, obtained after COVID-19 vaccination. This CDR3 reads CASRDRASRGARNEKLFF. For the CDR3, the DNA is TGTGCCAGCAGGGACCGGGCATCTCGAGGTGCGCGAAATGAAAAACTGTTTTTT.